What follows are 17 T cell receptor beta chains derived from one specimen sequenced in a study of CD8+ T cells in alopecia areata. It was cDNA, reverse transcribed from extracted RNA, that served as the sequencing template. TCRdb's table, derived via immunoSEQ multiplex PCR, lists solely in-frame clones and lacks some. Recorded here are about 6,000 clones, none singletons. Markers used for sorting pooled cutaneous lymph node cells were CD4, CD8alpha, NKG2D, NKG2ACE and others. Sequencing used CD8+ T cells sorted from a lymph node. These receptor sequences come from a C3H/HeJ mouse with alopecia areata. The mice in this strain carry MHC haplotype H2-k.

This clone was detected only a few times. Gene labels here are mouse ones. The read ends 4 residues before the CDR3 terminus; that terminus is restored from the germline J gene. V and J are TRBV5 and TRBJ1-2; D perhaps matches TRBD1 (5 bases). The CDR3 runs to 13 residues. From germline, CDR1 is LGHNA and CDR2 YNLKQL (reference sequence). The sequenced CDR3 bases are TGTGCCAGCAGCCCCGACTGGGGGGTC. Amino acids: CASSPDWGV. The whole CDR3 sequence is CASSPDWGVDYTF.

This clone was seen more than once but under ten times. Each gene name is a mouse one. From the germline J gene comes the end of the CDR3, since the read stops 4 residues before it. The chain couples TRBV13-2 to TRBJ2-5, with 8 bases that match TRBD1. The germline V gene has CDR1 NNHNN and CDR2 SYGAGS (reference sequence). The CDR3 extends over 14 amino acids. The covered CDR3 bases are TGTGCCAGCGGTGACTTCAGGGGGCCAGAC. It yields the protein CASGDFRGPD. The CDR3 as a whole reads CASGDFRGPDTQYF.

This clone was counted many times. Gene names are mouse gene names. The CDR3 DNA, read in part, is TGTGCCAGCGGTGAACCGGGACAGAGAGCT. Residues: CASGEPGQRA. In full, the CDR3 reads CASGEPGQRAEQFF. This chain uses TRBV13-2 with TRBJ2-1, with TRBD1 matching 7 bases. Sequencing ends 4 residues short of the CDR3 end; the germline J gene provides the rest. Germline loops: CDR1 NNHNN, CDR2 SYGAGS (reference sequence). This CDR3 region has 14 residues.

This clone was recorded a few times. Gene names denote mouse genes. The CDR3 is cut off 4 residues early in the read; its end comes from the germline J gene. The gene calls are TRBV13-2 and TRBJ2-1, with 8 nucleotides matching TRBD2. The germline CDR1 and CDR2 sequences are NNHNN and SYGAGS (reference sequence). The junction had 3 bases not matched to a gene; V was cut back by 0 bases and J by 1 base. CDR3 length: 16 amino acids. CDR3 DNA, as far as it was read: TGTGCCAGCGGTGATGCATTGGGGGGGAACTATGCT. Its translation: CASGDALGGNYA. Given in full, the CDR3 is CASGDALGGNYAEQFF.

This clone was counted ten times or more. Germline and genes here are mouse. The CDR3 region is CASGDVSQNTEVFF. Incomplete CDR3 DNA: TGTGCCAGCGGTGATGTAAGTCAGAACACA. The chain has TRBV13-2 and TRBJ1-1; D call uncertain. The CDR3 goes on 4 residues after the read ends, and that part is filled in from the germline J gene. CDR1 and CDR2 from the germline V gene are NNHNN and SYGAGS (reference sequence). The CDR3 extends over 14 amino acids. V gave up 0 bases and J gave up 0 bases, with 6 bases separating them.

Concerning this clone: Germline and genes: mouse. With the read ending 4 residues before the CDR3 end, the germline J gene is used to fill in that end. This chain uses TRBV13-3 with TRBJ2-7; 9 positions match TRBD2. The CDR3 contains 16 residues. The junction had 5 bases not matched to a gene; V was cut back by 1 base and J by 0 bases. Germline V gene sequence: CDR1 NNHDY, CDR2 SYVADS. CDR3 residues: CASSDSGLGSSYEQYF. The CDR3 DNA, read in part, is TGTGCCAGCAGTGATAGTGGACTGGGGAGCTCCTAT.

This clone was seen repeatedly, ten times or more. Gene and germline names: mouse. Coverage ceases 4 residues before the CDR3 finishes, and the germline J gene fills in the end. The V gene is TRBV14, the J gene TRBJ1-1; TRBD1 might be the D (5 bases). Per germline, CDR1 SGHDT and CDR2 FRDEAV. V lost 4 bases and J lost 1, with 8 bases in between. The CDR3 contains 13 residues. This chain's CDR3 is CASSPGLNTEVFF. CDR3 DNA (partial): TGTGCCAGCAGTCCGGGACTGAACACA.

To note about this clone: Here the gene names and germline are mouse. The read gets to within 4 residues of the CDR3 end, and the germline J gene fills in the rest. The V call is TRBV4, the J call TRBJ2-7, with TRBD1 matching over 7 bases. Germline CDR1 reads LGHDT; CDR2 reads YNNKQL (reference sequence). The CDR3 consists of 13 residues. CDR3 region: CASSFGTDYEQYF. Partial CDR3 DNA: TGTGCCAGCAGCTTCGGGACAGATTAT.

Judged by abundance, this clone is medium-sized (0.01 to 0.1%). The genes are named according to mouse. The DNA ends 4 residues before the CDR3 does, and the rest of the CDR3 is filled in from the germline J gene. J is TRBJ1-2 and V is TRBV13-1, with 9 bases aligning to TRBD1. Germline CDR1 NSHNY, CDR2 SYGAGN. The trim removed 2 bases at V and 3 bases at J, leaving 5 bases unmatched. The CDR3 contains 15 residues. The DNA read from the CDR3 is TGTGCCAGCAGTGAGAGAACAGGGGGCGACTCC. Translated, it gives CASSERTGGDS. The full CDR3 reads CASSERTGGDSDYTF.

This clone was detected ten times or more. The germline and genes are mouse ones. The sequence runs out 4 residues before the end of the CDR3; the remainder is reconstructed from the germline J gene. This chain joins TRBV31 and TRBJ2-3, with 8 bases lining up with TRBD2. The germline CDR1 and CDR2 sequences are GKSSPN and SITVG. This CDR3 is 16 amino acids long. V lost 0 bases to trimming and J lost 0 bases; unmatched junction nucleotides: 5. CDR3 sequence: CAWSLNWGRSAETLYF. The DNA read from the CDR3 is TGTGCCTGGAGTCTAAACTGGGGGCGTAGTGCAGAA. Together with reference TRBV31 and TRBJ2-3, the CDR3 gives the full variable domain: AQTIHQWPVAEIKAVGSPLSLGCTIKGKSSPNLYWYWQATGGTLQQLFYSITVGQVESVVQLNLSASRPKDDQFILSTEKLLLSHSGFYLCAWSLNWGRSAETLYFGSGTRLTVL.

Comments on this clone: The germline and genes are mouse ones. Read coverage stops 4 residues before the CDR3 terminus; the germline J gene supplies the remainder. The chain couples TRBV5 to TRBJ2-7, with 13 bases identical to TRBD2. This CDR3 has 14 amino acids. CDR1 and CDR2 from the germline V gene are LGHNA and YNLKQL (reference sequence). The sequenced part of the CDR3 DNA is TGTGCCAGCAGCGGGACTGGGGGGGGGTAT. Its protein product is CASSGTGGGY. The whole CDR3 is CASSGTGGGYEQYF.

This clone was picked up many times. Gene names are mouse gene names. The DNA ends 4 residues before the CDR3 does, and the rest of the CDR3 is filled in from the germline J gene. Other DNA sequences from this sample encode an identical CDR3 as well. The chain joins TRBV13-3 to TRBJ2-5; D is possibly TRBD2 (5 bases). V lost 1 base and J 3 bases, leaving 6 bases between the germline ends. The length of the CDR3 is 13 residues. Germline V gene sequence: CDR1 NNHDY, CDR2 SYVADS. This CDR3 reads CASSDWGQDTQYF. Incomplete CDR3 DNA: TGTGCCAGCAGTGATTGGGGTCAAGAC.

Ten or more counts support this clone. Gene names are the mouse ones. The CDR3 region is CTCSTGGEVFF. CDR3 DNA, as far as it was read: TGCACCTGCAGCACAGGGGGA. The chain links TRBV1 to TRBJ1-1, with 8 bases lining up with TRBD1. The CDR3 goes on 4 residues after the read ends, and that part is filled in from the germline J gene. This CDR3 has 11 residues. The germline CDR1 and CDR2 sequences are NSQYPW and LRSPGD (reference sequence).

This clone was picked up many times. The genes and germline here are from mouse. The read is 4 residues too short to cover the CDR3 end, so that end is filled in from the germline J gene. This chain joins TRBV31 and TRBJ2-2; TRBD2 matches 8 bases. V lost 5 bases to trimming and J lost 3 bases; unmatched junction nucleotides: 8. This CDR3 contains 15 residues. Per germline, CDR1 GKSSPN and CDR2 SITVG. Incomplete CDR3 DNA: TGTGCCTGGGGTATACTGGGGGAGGACACCGGG. Its protein is CAWGILGEDTG. The complete CDR3 sequence is CAWGILGEDTGQLYF. The entire variable domain, with the rest obtained from reference TRBV31 and TRBJ2-2, is as follows: AQTIHQWPVAEIKAVGSPLSLGCTIKGKSSPNLYWYWQATGGTLQQLFYSITVGQVESVVQLNLSASRPKDDQFILSTEKLLLSHSGFYLCAWGILGEDTGQLYFGEGSKLTVL.

At least ten counts were recorded for this clone. The gene symbols are mouse symbols. The CDR3 extends 4 residues past the end of the read, so its final part is completed from the germline J gene. The chain employs TRBV1 and TRBJ2-1; TRBD1 matches 7 bases. Germline loops: CDR1 NSQYPW, CDR2 LRSPGD (reference sequence). The CDR3 runs to 14 residues. V was pared by 2 bases and J by 3 bases, with 1 base of the junction left unmatched. CDR3 DNA (partial): TGCACCTGCAGTGCAAACAGGGGCTATGCT. Protein product: CTCSANRGYA. The complete CDR3 protein is CTCSANRGYAEQFF.

This clone came up many times. Mouse gene names apply. From the germline J gene comes the end of the CDR3, since the read stops 4 residues before it. This chain links TRBV13-2 with TRBJ1-2; D is possibly TRBD1 (6 bases). This CDR3 region has 14 residues. Germline lookup yields CDR1 NNHNN and CDR2 SYGAGS (reference sequence). V was trimmed by 3 bases and J by 0 bases, leaving 9 bases between them. The covered CDR3 bases are TGTGCCAGCGGTGGGGACAACCCAAACTCC. Its protein product is CASGGDNPNS. In full, the CDR3 is CASGGDNPNSDYTF.

As regards this clone: A single base separates this from a much larger clone, so it may be a read error. Gene names and germline refer to mouse. The CDR3 end falls 4 residues outside the read, so it is completed with the germline J gene. V gene TRBV19 combines with J gene TRBJ1-1; TRBD1 agrees at 7 bases. The CDR3 sequence is 12 residues long. The ends lost 3 bases at V and 4 bases at J; junction bases unmatched: 0. The germline V gene has CDR1 FNHDT and CDR2 SITEND (reference sequence). The CDR3 loop is CASSTGGTEVFF. The CDR3 DNA, read in part, is TGTGCCAGCAGTACAGGGGGCACA.